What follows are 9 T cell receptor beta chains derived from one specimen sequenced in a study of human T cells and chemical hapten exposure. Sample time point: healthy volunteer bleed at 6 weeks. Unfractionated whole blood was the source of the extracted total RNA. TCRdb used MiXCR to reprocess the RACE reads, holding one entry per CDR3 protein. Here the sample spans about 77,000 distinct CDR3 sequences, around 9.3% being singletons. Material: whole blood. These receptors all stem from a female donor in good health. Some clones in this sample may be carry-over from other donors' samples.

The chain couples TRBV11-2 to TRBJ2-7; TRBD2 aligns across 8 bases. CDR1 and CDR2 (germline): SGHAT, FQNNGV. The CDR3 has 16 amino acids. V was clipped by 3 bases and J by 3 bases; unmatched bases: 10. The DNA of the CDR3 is TGTGCCAGCAGCTTGGTACTAGCGGCGGGATACTACGAGCAGTACTTC. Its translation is CASSLVLAAGYYEQYF.

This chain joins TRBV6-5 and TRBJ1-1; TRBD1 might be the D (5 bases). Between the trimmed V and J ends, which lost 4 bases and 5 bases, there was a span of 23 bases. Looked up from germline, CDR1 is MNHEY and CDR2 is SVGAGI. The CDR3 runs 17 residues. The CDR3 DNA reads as TGTGCCAGCAGTTCCGAGGACCCTAGTGGGGGTAGTACTGAAGCTTTCTTT. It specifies CASSSEDPSGGSTEAFF.

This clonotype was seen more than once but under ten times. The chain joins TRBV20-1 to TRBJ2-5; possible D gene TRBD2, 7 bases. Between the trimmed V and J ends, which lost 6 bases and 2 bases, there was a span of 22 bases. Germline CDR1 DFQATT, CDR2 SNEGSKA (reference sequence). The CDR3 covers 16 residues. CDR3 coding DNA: TGCAGTGCCGCAGTCCCGTCCGGGGGGCGGCAAGAGACCCAGTACTTC. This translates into CSAAVPSGGRQETQYF.

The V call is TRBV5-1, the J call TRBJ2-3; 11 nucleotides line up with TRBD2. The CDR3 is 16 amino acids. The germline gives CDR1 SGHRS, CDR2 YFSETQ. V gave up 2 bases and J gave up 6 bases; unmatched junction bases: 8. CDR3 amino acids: CASSFPLAGGPDTQYF. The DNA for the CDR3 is TGCGCCAGCAGCTTCCCCCTAGCGGGGGGCCCCGATACGCAGTATTTT.

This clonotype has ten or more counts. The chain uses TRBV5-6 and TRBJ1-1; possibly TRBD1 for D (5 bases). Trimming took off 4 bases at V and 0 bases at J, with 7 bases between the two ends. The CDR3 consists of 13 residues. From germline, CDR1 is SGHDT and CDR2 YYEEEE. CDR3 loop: CASSKTVNTEAFF. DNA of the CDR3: TGTGCCAGCAGCAAGACAGTGAACACTGAAGCTTTCTTT.

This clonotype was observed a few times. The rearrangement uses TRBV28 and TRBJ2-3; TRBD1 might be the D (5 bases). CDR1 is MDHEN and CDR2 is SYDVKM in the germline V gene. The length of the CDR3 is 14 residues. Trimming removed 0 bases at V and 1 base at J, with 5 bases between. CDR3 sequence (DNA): TGTGCCAGCAGTTTATGGGGGCGCACAGATACGCAGTATTTT. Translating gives CASSLWGRTDTQYF. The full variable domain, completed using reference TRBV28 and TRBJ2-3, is DVKVTQSSRYLVKRTGEKVFLECVQDMDHENMFWYRQDPGLGLRLIYFSYDVKMKEKGDIPEGYSVSREKKERFSLILESASTNQTSMYLCASSLWGRTDTQYFGPGTRLTVL.

DNA of the CDR3: TGTGCCACCAGCAGAGAGCCTGGATACAATGAGCAGTTCTTC. Its protein product is CATSREPGYNEQFF. The J gene is TRBJ2-1, the V gene TRBV15; D is uncertain. V gave up 0 bases and J gave up 4 bases, with 7 bases separating them. Germline V gives CDR1 LNHNV, CDR2 YYDKDF (reference sequence). The CDR3 has 14 amino acids.

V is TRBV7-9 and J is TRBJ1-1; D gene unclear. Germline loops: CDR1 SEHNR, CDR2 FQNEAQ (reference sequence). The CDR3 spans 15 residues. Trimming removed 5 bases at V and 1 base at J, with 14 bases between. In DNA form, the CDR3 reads TGTGCCAGCAGCCAGCAAGAGGGCTGGAACACTGAAGCTTTCTTT. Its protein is CASSQQEGWNTEAFF. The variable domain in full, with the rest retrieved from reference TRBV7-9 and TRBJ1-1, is DTGVSQNPRHKITKRGQNVTFRCDPISEHNRLYWYRQTLGQGPEFLTYFQNEAQLEKSRLLSDRFSAERPKGSFSTLEIQRTEQGDSAMYLCASSQQEGWNTEAFFGQGTRLTVV.

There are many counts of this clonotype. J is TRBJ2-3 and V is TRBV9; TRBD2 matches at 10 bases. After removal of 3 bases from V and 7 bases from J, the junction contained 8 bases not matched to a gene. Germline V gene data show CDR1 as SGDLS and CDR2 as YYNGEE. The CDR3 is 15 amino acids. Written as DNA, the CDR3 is TGTGCCAGCAGCGGGATAAGCGGGGGGGCGCATACGCAGTATTTT. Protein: CASSGISGGAHTQYF.